Listed here are 28 T cell receptor beta chains from one sample, sequenced in a study of T cell clones after liver transplantation. Sequenced by immunoSEQ multiplex PCR; TCRdb stores in-frame clones only, minus some. The sample records some 9,000 clones, approximately 79% being singletons. The starting material was CD8+ T cells from blood, obtained before liver transplant. The origin of the receptors is a human donor who received a liver transplant.

By sample fraction, this clone is large (0.1 to 1%). V usage is TRBV28 and J usage is TRBJ2-7; TRBD1 is a possible D gene (5 bases). With 4 bases removed from V and 1 base from J, the gap between germline ends came to 14 bases. CDR1 and CDR2 from the germline V gene are MDHEN and SYDVKM. This CDR3 is built from 15 residues. CDR3 coding DNA: TGTGCCAGCAGTTCCCGATTAGGGGAATCCTACGAGCAGTACTTC. Its protein product is CASSSRLGESYEQYF.

By share, this clone counts as large (0.1 to 1%). This rearrangement joins TRBV5-1 to TRBJ2-7, with D uncertain. This CDR3 comprises 13 residues. V lost 0 bases and J lost 3, with 7 bases in between. Germline V gene lookup returns CDR1 SGHRS and CDR2 YFSETQ. This CDR3 is CASSLANGYEQYF. The CDR3 DNA reads TGCGCCAGCAGCTTGGCTAACGGCTACGAGCAGTACTTC.

This clone was seen only once. The chain links TRBV6-1 to TRBJ2-1; D is ambiguous. V was clipped by 6 bases and J by 0 bases, with 3 bases between them. CDR3 length equals 12 residues. Germline V gene sequence: CDR1 MNHNS, CDR2 SASEGT. The CDR3 coding sequence is TGTGCCAGCAGGGTCTCCTACAATGAGCAGTTCTTC. Translated, it gives CASRVSYNEQFF.

This clone was observed once. This chain's CDR3 is CASSPILTGELFF. CDR3 bases: TGTGCCAGCAGTCCTATACTCACCGGGGAGCTGTTTTTT. This chain joins TRBV6-5 and TRBJ2-2; D call uncertain. The CDR3 is 13 amino acids. CDR1 MNHEY and CDR2 SVGAGI come from the germline V gene. The germline V and J ends were trimmed by 5 bases and 4 bases, with 8 bases remaining between them.

This clone was observed once. The genes are TRBV6-1 and TRBJ2-1; 11 bases fit TRBD2. After removal of 0 bases from V and 2 bases from J, the junction contained 0 bases not matched to a gene. The CDR3 length is 16 residues. Germline CDR1 is MNHNS and CDR2 is SASEGT. For the CDR3, the DNA is TGTGCCAGCAGTGAAGCTAGCGGGGGGGCCTACAATGAGCAGTTCTTC. Its translation: CASSEASGGAYNEQFF.

This clone has more than one count but fewer than ten. The gene calls are TRBV13 and TRBJ1-5; 9 bases line up with TRBD1. J gave up 7 bases and V 4 bases, and 5 bases lay outside the gene matches. The CDR3 length is 14 residues. CDR1 is PRHDT and CDR2 is FYEKMQ in the germline V gene (reference sequence). The chain's CDR3 is CASSSGQGSQPQHF. As DNA, the CDR3 is TGTGCCAGCAGCTCGGGACAGGGCAGCCAGCCCCAGCATTTT. Together with reference TRBV13 and TRBJ1-5, the CDR3 gives the full variable domain: AAGVIQSPRHLIKEKRETATLKCYPIPRHDTVYWYQQGPGQDPQFLISFYEKMQSDKGSIPDRFSAQQFSDYHSELNMSSLELGDSALYFCASSSGQGSQPQHFGDGTRLSIL.

The chain carries TRBV7-9 and TRBJ2-7; perhaps TRBD1 as D (5 bases). The CDR3 consists of 15 residues. CDR1 and CDR2 from the germline V gene are SEHNR and FQNEAQ (reference sequence). Trimming took off 5 bases at V and 2 bases at J, with 16 bases between the two ends. DNA of the CDR3: TGTGCCAGCAGCCGCCCAGGGAACGGAGCCTACGAGCAGTACTTC. This sequence encodes CASSRPGNGAYEQYF.

This chain links TRBV7-9 with TRBJ2-5, with D perhaps given as TRBD1 or TRBD2 (5 bases each). The V and J ends lost 2 bases and 5 bases respectively, with 12 bases between them. This CDR3 region has 14 residues. The germline V gene has CDR1 SEHNR and CDR2 FQNEAQ (reference sequence). CDR3 nucleotide sequence: TGTGCCAGCAGCTTATCTCAGGGAGTCGAGACCCAGTACTTC. Residues: CASSLSQGVETQYF.

The rearrangement links TRBV27 to TRBJ2-1; D is ambiguous. The V gene's germline CDR1 is MNHEY and CDR2 SMNVEV (reference sequence). The V end was cut by 6 bases, the J end by 5 bases, with 8 bases between. This CDR3 is built from 12 residues. CDR3 sequence (DNA): TGTGCCAGCAGCTTCGGCCACAATGAGCAGTTCTTC. Residues: CASSFGHNEQFF.

The chain has TRBV5-1 and TRBJ1-6; 7 bases match TRBD1. The CDR3 length is 18 residues. CDR1 and CDR2 from the germline V gene are SGHRS and YFSETQ. With 4 bases clipped from V and 6 bases from J, the junction kept 16 bases outside the gene matches. CDR3 sequence: CASSPLTADRVGNSPLHF. In nucleotides, the CDR3 is TGCGCCAGCAGCCCTCTCACGGCCGACAGGGTAGGTAATTCACCCCTCCACTTT.

This clone has a single count. This chain joins TRBV2 and TRBJ2-1; 8 nucleotides match TRBD2. Unmatched junction bases numbered 6, after V lost 1 base and J lost 4 bases. Germline values: CDR1 SNHLY, CDR2 FYNNEI. CDR3 size: 16 residues. The CDR3 reads CASSEDRGGTYNEQFF. In DNA form, the CDR3 reads TGTGCCAGCAGTGAAGATCGGGGGGGGACTTACAATGAGCAGTTCTTC.

This clone was recorded a few times. The rearrangement uses TRBV5-1 and TRBJ1-5; D is possibly TRBD1 (6 bases). Trimming removed 4 bases from V and 5 bases from J, with 10 bases in between. Germline V CDR1 and CDR2: SGHRS, YFSETQ. This CDR3 region has 13 residues. CDR3: CASSEDRHQPQHF. In DNA form, the CDR3 reads TGCGCCAGCAGCGAGGACAGACATCAGCCCCAGCATTTT.

V is TRBV15 and J is TRBJ2-3, with D uncertain. Germline CDR1 is LNHNV and CDR2 is YYDKDF (reference sequence). Trimming took off 0 bases at V and 6 bases at J, with 13 bases between the two ends. There are 15 residues in the CDR3. The CDR3 DNA is TGTGCCACCAGCAGAGATGTGGGCGACCTGGATACGCAGTATTTT. Its translation: CATSRDVGDLDTQYF.

The chain couples TRBV27 to TRBJ1-2, with D possibly being TRBD1 (6 bases). V lost 5 bases, J lost 4 bases, and 20 bases lay in between. Germline V CDR1 and CDR2: MNHEY, SMNVEV (reference sequence). The CDR3 contains 16 residues. The DNA for the CDR3 is TGTGCCAGCAGTGACTCCGGGTCTTGGGGGCTCTATGGCTACACCTTC. Translating it yields CASSDSGSWGLYGYTF.

The rearrangement uses TRBV27 and TRBJ2-5; a weak D match, TRBD2 (5 bases). V lost 8 bases and J lost 3, with 13 bases in between. CDR1 is MNHEY and CDR2 is SMNVEV in the germline V gene (reference sequence). There are 13 residues in the CDR3. CDR3 sequence (DNA): TGTGCCAGCGGATCTCGGAGGAAAGAGACCCAGTACTTC. Encoded protein: CASGSRRKETQYF.

This clone was counted between two and nine times. V is TRBV30 and J is TRBJ2-2; D gene unclear. CDR3 length: 12 residues. Germline V CDR1 and CDR2: GTSNPN, SVGIG (reference sequence). Trimming took off 0 bases at V and 5 bases at J, with 4 bases between the two ends. The CDR3 loop reads CAWSVETGELFF. For the CDR3, the DNA is TGTGCCTGGAGTGTCGAAACCGGGGAGCTGTTTTTT.

The chain couples TRBV5-4 to TRBJ2-5; 7 nucleotides align to TRBD1. The V segment lost 4 bases and the J segment 5 bases; nucleotides outside the gene matches: 14. In germline, CDR1 is SGHNT, CDR2 YYREEE (reference sequence). This CDR3 has 16 residues. Here the CDR3 DNA reads TGTGCCAGCAGCCCCAGACAGGGCGCCGTTGGTGAGACCCAGTACTTC. Residues: CASSPRQGAVGETQYF.

The chain couples TRBV5-1 to TRBJ2-1, with 9 nucleotides matching TRBD1. This CDR3 is built from 16 residues. Germline lookup yields CDR1 SGHRS and CDR2 YFSETQ. The V gene end was trimmed by 3 bases and the J gene end by 3 bases; junction bases not matched to a gene: 7. This CDR3 reads CASSSGQGLNYNEQFF. In DNA form, the CDR3 reads TGCGCCAGCAGCTCGGGACAGGGCCTTAACTACAATGAGCAGTTCTTC.

This clone was counted once. The chain combines TRBV5-4 with TRBJ2-7; a possible D gene is TRBD2 (5 bases). Germline assignment: CDR1 SGHNT and CDR2 YYREEE (reference sequence). The CDR3 contains 15 residues. V was shortened by 4 bases and J by 2 bases, with 16 bases between the two germline ends. The CDR3 DNA sequence: TGTGCCAGCAGCGCGGGCCAACCTCCTGCCTACGAGCAGTACTTC. Amino acids: CASSAGQPPAYEQYF.

The chain carries TRBV27 and TRBJ1-5; 7 nucleotides line up with TRBD1. Trimming removed 5 bases from V and 0 bases from J; junction bases left unmatched: 4. Germline V CDR1 and CDR2: MNHEY, SMNVEV (reference sequence). The CDR3 covers 15 residues. CDR3 region: CASSPGTDSNQPQHF. The CDR3 coding sequence is TGTGCCAGCAGTCCCGGGACAGATAGCAATCAGCCCCAGCATTTT.

This chain links TRBV5-4 with TRBJ1-1; D may be TRBD1 (5 bases). CDR3 length: 13 amino acids. The V end was cut by 3 bases, the J end by 6 bases, with 12 bases between. CDR1 is SGHNT and CDR2 is YYREEE in the germline V gene (reference sequence). The CDR3 sequence is CASSWGRVPEAFF. CDR3 in DNA: TGTGCCAGCAGCTGGGGACGTGTCCCTGAAGCTTTCTTT.

The rearrangement joins TRBV27 to TRBJ1-1; no clear D gene. V gave up 6 bases and J gave up 0 bases, with 5 bases separating them. Germline assignment: CDR1 MNHEY and CDR2 SMNVEV (reference sequence). The CDR3 is made up of 12 amino acids. The CDR3 loop reads CASSGMNTEAFF. The CDR3 DNA is TGTGCCAGCAGCGGGATGAACACTGAAGCTTTCTTT.

The chain joins TRBV18 to TRBJ2-1; 13 bases are a match to TRBD2. After removal of 5 bases from V and 2 bases from J, the junction contained 3 bases not matched to a gene. Germline V lookup: CDR1 KGHSH, CDR2 LQKENI. CDR3 length: 16 residues. The CDR3 here is CASSTSGGATYNEQFF. CDR3 in DNA: TGTGCCAGCTCAACTAGCGGGGGGGCGACCTACAATGAGCAGTTCTTC.

This chain connects TRBV6-1 to TRBJ1-1; D unclear. Germline values: CDR1 MNHNS, CDR2 SASEGT. The CDR3 is 12 amino acids. The V end was cut by 5 bases, the J end by 1 base, with 5 bases between. The CDR3, as DNA: TGTGCCAGCAGTAGGACGAACACTGAAGCTTTCTTT. It codes for CASSRTNTEAFF.

The genes are TRBV4-2 and TRBJ2-7, with a tentative D call TRBD2 (5 bases). Germline CDR1 reads LGHNA; CDR2 reads YNFKEQ. Between the trimmed V and J ends, which lost 1 base and 1 base, there was a span of 8 bases. The CDR3 is 14 amino acids. Here the CDR3 reads CASSQVGNSYEQYF. In DNA, the CDR3 is TGTGCCAGCAGCCAAGTCGGGAATTCCTACGAGCAGTACTTC.

The chain joins TRBV30 to TRBJ1-1, with 8 bases that match TRBD1. This CDR3 spans 14 amino acids. Germline values: CDR1 GTSNPN, CDR2 SVGIG (reference sequence). Trimming cost V 2 bases and J 6 bases; bases outside gene matches: 8. The CDR3 bases are TGTGCCTGGAGTACACCGGGACAGGCGGCTGAAGCTTTCTTT. It yields the protein CAWSTPGQAAEAFF.

This rearrangement joins TRBV7-3 to TRBJ2-3, with no clear D. V was shortened by 4 bases and J by 8 bases, with 16 bases between the two germline ends. Germline V gene data show CDR1 as SGHTA and CDR2 as FQGTGA. CDR3 length: 14 amino acids. CDR3 protein: CASSSPTGPGTQYF. The CDR3 DNA reads as TGTGCCAGCAGCTCCCCGACTGGGCCGGGTACGCAGTATTTT.

The CDR3: CATSADRGYEQYF. DNA of the CDR3: TGTGCCACCAGCGCCGACAGGGGGTACGAGCAGTACTTC. The genes are TRBV15 and TRBJ2-7; TRBD1 aligns across 9 bases. The trim removed 5 bases at V and 4 bases at J, leaving 3 bases unmatched. The CDR3 is 13 amino acids. From germline, CDR1 is LNHNV and CDR2 YYDKDF (reference sequence).